This entry describes one T cell receptor (beta chain). These data belong to a study of blood T cell repertoires in COVID-19. Study-wide context: From T cells, B-cell-depleted T cells, or PBMCs came the material, which was cDNA or gDNA.

The CDR3 covers 14 residues. CDR1 MNHNY and CDR2 SVGAGI come from the germline V gene (reference sequence). Trimming removed 2 bases at V and 2 bases at J, with 7 bases between. Per the original methods: Nucleated cell counts were estimated from reference gene primer amplification. Sequencing was performed with immunoSEQ multiplex PCR; in TCRdb, only in-frame clones are kept and a portion is missing. V and J calls and clone size come straight from that table; D and trimming were deduced from the DNA. The sample has a few hundred thousand clones, about 86% seen once; the top ten hold roughly 6.2%. Sequences were obtained from peripheral blood. The TCR sequence derives from a man aged 60 to 75 who had recovered from COVID-19. J is TRBJ2-1 and V is TRBV6-6, with D uncertain. The CDR3 coding sequence is TGTGCCAGCAGTTACCTCCAGGCCTACAATGAGCAGTTCTTC. Translated, it gives CASSYLQAYNEQFF.